The 32 T cell receptor beta chains in this list originate from one sample, sequenced in a study of blood T cell repertoires in COVID-19. Profiled with immunoSEQ multiplex PCR; TCRdb holds only in-frame clones, not every one. The profile shows some 120,000 clones, approximately 82% of them singletons. The sequenced sample consisted of peripheral blood. The receptors originated from a man at least 80 years old with active or convalescent COVID-19.

The chain carries TRBV28 and TRBJ1-2; 7 bases map to TRBD1. Germline CDR1 reads MDHEN; CDR2 reads SYDVKM. The CDR3 totals 15 residues. J gave up 2 bases and V 6 bases, and 9 bases lay outside the gene matches. CDR3 loop: CASSLTGSINYGYTF. In DNA form, the CDR3 reads TGTGCCAGCAGCCTGACAGGGAGCATAAACTATGGCTACACCTTC.

Here the CDR3 DNA reads TGTGCCACCCGGGAGGGGGTTGGGTTCACCGGGGAGCTGTTTTTT. Its translation: CATREGVGFTGELFF. The chain joins TRBV19 to TRBJ2-2; TRBD2 aligns across 8 bases. CDR3 size: 15 residues. The trim removed 10 bases at V and 4 bases at J, leaving 11 bases unmatched. Looked up from germline, CDR1 is LNHDA and CDR2 is SQIVND (reference sequence).

Comments on this clone: The same CDR3 arises from other DNA sequences in this sample as well. This chain joins TRBV5-1 and TRBJ2-5; tentatively, D is TRBD1 (5 bases). The CDR3 runs to 14 residues. Germline assignment: CDR1 SGHRS and CDR2 YFSETQ. The ends were cut back, 0 bases at V and 2 bases at J, with 8 bases in the middle. This CDR3 is CASSLVGVQETQYF. The CDR3 DNA sequence: TGCGCCAGCAGCTTGGTAGGGGTTCAAGAGACCCAGTACTTC.

The chain joins TRBV29-1 to TRBJ2-3; D uncertain. The CDR3 totals 14 residues. V lost 4 bases, J lost 0 bases, and 11 bases lay in between. Per the germline V gene, CDR1 is SQVTM and CDR2 is ANQGSEA. The CDR3 nucleotides are TGCAGCGTTGCAACAGATGCTAGCACAGATACGCAGTATTTT. Translation: CSVATDASTDTQYF.

The rearrangement links TRBV5-1 to TRBJ2-5, with TRBD2 identical over 10 bases. The CDR3 is 18 residues long. Trimming at V came to 0 bases and at J to 2 bases, leaving 10 bases not matched to a gene. Germline CDR1 reads SGHRS; CDR2 reads YFSETQ. The CDR3 DNA reads TGCGCCAGCAGCTTGGGGGCTAGCGGGGGTAGTTTGCAAGAGACCCAGTACTTC. Amino acids: CASSLGASGGSLQETQYF.

The genes are TRBV7-6 and TRBJ2-1; D might be TRBD2 (6 bases). The CDR3 sequence is 13 residues long. Trimming left V 5 bases short and J 9 bases short, with 14 bases between. Germline V CDR1 and CDR2: SGHVS, FNYEAQ. This CDR3 reads CASSPGGGFEQFF. CDR3 sequence (DNA): TGTGCCAGCAGCCCGGGCGGAGGGTTTGAGCAGTTCTTC.

With regard to this clone: Other DNA sequences from this sample encode an identical CDR3 as well. The rearrangement links TRBV5-6 to TRBJ1-2, with 8 bases identical to TRBD1. V trimming: 1 base; J trimming: 7 bases; junction bases outside the gene matches: 6. The CDR3 is 14 residues long. Germline V lookup: CDR1 SGHDT, CDR2 YYEEEE. The CDR3 nucleotides are TGTGCCAGCAGCTTGCGTCAGGGGGCAACTGGCTACACCTTC. This gives the protein CASSLRQGATGYTF.

As to this clone: An end of the junction does not agree with germline; a read error may underlie this. J is TRBJ2-7 and V is TRBV28; D remains ambiguous. The germline CDR1 and CDR2 sequences are MDHEN and SYDVKM. The CDR3 covers 12 residues. The CDR3: CASRKTTYGQYF. In DNA, the CDR3 is TGTGCCAGCAGAAAAACCACCTACGGGCAGTACTTC.

The chain joins TRBV7-2 to TRBJ2-7; perhaps TRBD2 as D (5 bases). Trimming stripped 3 bases from V and 6 bases from J, with 9 bases between. The CDR3 covers 12 residues. Germline CDR1 SGHTA, CDR2 FQGNSA. The CDR3 is CASSLRGFEQYF. CDR3 in DNA: TGTGCCAGCAGCTTGCGAGGGTTCGAGCAGTACTTC. Filled out from reference TRBV7-2 and TRBJ2-7, the complete variable domain reads GAGVSQSPSNKVTEKGKDVELRCDPISGHTALYWYRQSLGQGLEFLIYFQGNSAPDKSGLPSDRFSAERTGGSVSTLTIQRTQQEDSAVYLCASSLRGFEQYFGPGTRLTVT.

The chain carries TRBV10-3 and TRBJ1-5; D is possibly TRBD1 (5 bases). CDR1 and CDR2 (germline): ENHRY, SYGVKD. Trimming cost V 3 bases and J 4 bases, with 22 bases left between them. CDR3 size: 18 residues. The CDR3 DNA is TGTGCCATCAGTGACCTCACCCGGGGGGAAGAGGATAATCAGCCCCAGCATTTT. It encodes CAISDLTRGEEDNQPQHF.

J is TRBJ2-7 and V is TRBV27; maybe TRBD2 (6 bases). Germline lookup yields CDR1 MNHEY and CDR2 SMNVEV (reference sequence). V was cut by 8 bases and J by 7 bases, with 15 bases left in between. The CDR3 loop spans 12 amino acids. CDR3 DNA sequence: TGTGCCAGCGGATCGCTTGGGGGGGAGCAGTACTTC. Translation: CASGSLGGEQYF.

As regards this clone: This same CDR3 is encoded by further DNA sequences in the sample. The rearrangement links TRBV5-1 to TRBJ1-1; D perhaps matches TRBD1 (5 bases). Trimming cost V 2 bases and J 2 bases, with 7 bases left between them. Per germline, CDR1 SGHRS and CDR2 YFSETQ. CDR3 size: 13 residues. This chain's CDR3 is CASSFDRNTEAFF. CDR3 DNA sequence: TGCGCCAGCAGCTTCGACAGAAACACTGAAGCTTTCTTT.

The J gene is TRBJ1-6, the V gene TRBV10-2, with 7 bases matching TRBD1. Germline trimming cut 4 bases from V and 6 bases from J; bases unmatched to any gene: 3. In germline, CDR1 is WSHSY, CDR2 SAAADI. CDR3 length equals 14 residues. This CDR3 is CASSGTGTNSPLHF. DNA for the CDR3: TGCGCCAGCAGTGGGACAGGAACTAATTCACCCCTCCACTTT.

This chain uses TRBV2 with TRBJ1-1; D call uncertain. V was pared by 2 bases and J by 0 bases, with 7 bases between. Germline CDR1 and CDR2: SNHLY and FYNNEI. The CDR3 spans 14 residues. The CDR3 loop is CASSERRVNTEAFF. The CDR3 bases are TGTGCCAGCAGTGAACGGAGGGTGAACACTGAAGCTTTCTTT.

In DNA form, the CDR3 reads TGTGCCAGCAGCGTAGCGGGGGAAATTGTCTATGGCTACACCTTC. Protein: CASSVAGEIVYGYTF. V gene TRBV9 combines with J gene TRBJ1-2, with a tentative D call TRBD1 (5 bases). The germline V gene encodes CDR1 SGDLS and CDR2 YYNGEE. The CDR3 extends over 15 amino acids. V was cut by 0 bases and J by 4 bases, with 13 bases left in between.

V gene TRBV19 combines with J gene TRBJ1-2, with TRBD1 identical over 7 bases. Germline loops: CDR1 LNHDA, CDR2 SQIVND (reference sequence). With V trimmed by 1 base and J by 1 base, 0 bases remained unmatched. This CDR3 contains 14 residues. This CDR3 reads CASSIGTGNYGYTF. The CDR3 DNA reads as TGTGCCAGTAGTATAGGGACAGGTAACTATGGCTACACCTTC.

The chain uses TRBV9 and TRBJ2-5, with a possible D match to TRBD2 (5 bases). The germline gives CDR1 SGDLS, CDR2 YYNGEE. Trimming cost V 0 bases and J 0 bases, with 6 bases left between them. The CDR3 is 14 amino acids. The CDR3, as DNA: TGTGCCAGCAGCGTAGGCGGGCACCAAGAGACCCAGTACTTC. Amino acids: CASSVGGHQETQYF.

In its sample, this clone was seen once. The chain uses TRBV29-1 and TRBJ2-1; unclear D gene. Between the trimmed V and J ends, which lost 4 bases and 4 bases, there was a span of 17 bases. The CDR3 is made up of 15 amino acids. CDR1 is SQVTM and CDR2 is ANQGSEA in the germline V gene. This CDR3 reads CSVGHSYSFYNEQFF. In DNA, the CDR3 is TGCAGCGTTGGTCATTCCTACTCCTTTTACAATGAGCAGTTCTTC.

This chain uses TRBV19 with TRBJ1-5; a weak D match, TRBD1 (6 bases). Germline loops: CDR1 LNHDA, CDR2 SQIVND (reference sequence). V shed 7 bases and J shed 0 bases, with 13 bases lying between them. This CDR3 contains 15 residues. The DNA for the CDR3 is TGTGCCAGTAACGGGGGGCCCTATAGCAATCAGCCCCAGCATTTT. Translated: CASNGGPYSNQPQHF.

The sample holds one count of this clone. J is TRBJ1-3 and V is TRBV7-8; no firm D call. The CDR3 covers 16 residues. V was trimmed by 5 bases and J by 0 bases, leaving 14 bases between them. The germline V gene has CDR1 SGHVS and CDR2 FQNEAQ. The CDR3, as DNA: TGTGCCAGCAGCGCGATGACTAGCATCTCTGGAAACACCATATATTTT. Protein: CASSAMTSISGNTIYF. Full variable domain (rest looked up from reference TRBV7-8 and TRBJ1-3): GAGVSQSPRYKVAKRGQDVALRCDPISGHVSLFWYQQALGQGPEFLTYFQNEAQLDKSGLPSDRFFAERPEGSVSTLKIQRTQQEDSAVYLCASSAMTSISGNTIYFGEGSWLTVV.

This chain joins TRBV5-4 and TRBJ2-2; perhaps TRBD1 as D (5 bases). The germline V and J ends were trimmed by 5 bases and 5 bases, with 19 bases remaining between them. Germline loops: CDR1 SGHNT, CDR2 YYREEE (reference sequence). The CDR3 spans 16 residues. The CDR3 sequence: CASSTSQGPGTGELFF. CDR3 sequence (DNA): TGTGCCAGCAGTACCTCTCAGGGCCCTGGGACCGGGGAGCTGTTTTTT.

V usage is TRBV19 and J usage is TRBJ2-5; TRBD2 is a possible D gene (5 bases). The V and J ends lost 10 bases and 4 bases respectively, with 13 bases between them. The germline gives CDR1 LNHDA, CDR2 SQIVND (reference sequence). This CDR3 contains 12 residues. The chain's CDR3 is CATRGTAETQYF. Here the CDR3 DNA reads TGTGCCACCCGGGGAACGGCAGAGACCCAGTACTTC.

The genes are TRBV7-9 and TRBJ2-7; maybe TRBD2 (8 bases). V lost 5 bases and J 7 bases, leaving 24 bases between the germline ends. This CDR3 comprises 16 residues. CDR1 SEHNR and CDR2 FQNEAQ come from the germline V gene (reference sequence). The CDR3 is CASSPGGGQSFREQYF. DNA of the CDR3: TGTGCCAGCAGCCCGGGAGGGGGACAGTCCTTCCGGGAGCAGTACTTC.

The V gene is TRBV4-3, the J gene TRBJ1-2; D not resolved. The V and J ends lost 3 bases and 3 bases respectively, with 11 bases between them. The CDR3 extends over 14 amino acids. Looked up from germline, CDR1 is LGHNA and CDR2 is YSLEER. CDR3: CASSQDYSDYGYTF. For the CDR3, the DNA is TGCGCCAGCAGCCAGGACTACAGCGACTATGGCTACACCTTC.

This clone was counted between two and nine times. The chain links TRBV5-1 to TRBJ1-2, with 10 nucleotides matching TRBD1. Germline assignment: CDR1 SGHRS and CDR2 YFSETQ. The CDR3 contains 14 residues. V lost 3 bases and J lost 5; bases outside the gene matches: 4. CDR3 nucleotide sequence: TGCGCCAGCAGCTGGGACAGGGGAAGGTATGGCTACACCTTC. It encodes CASSWDRGRYGYTF.

This chain links TRBV4-2 with TRBJ2-2, with TRBD2 matching over 11 bases. Germline lookup yields CDR1 LGHNA and CDR2 YNFKEQ. This CDR3 has 16 amino acids. J gave up 3 bases and V 4 bases, and 4 bases lay outside the gene matches. The DNA for the CDR3 is TGTGCCAGCAGCCCGCCTAGCGGGGGGTACACCGGGGAGCTGTTTTTT. It translates to CASSPPSGGYTGELFF.

This clone was observed a few times. The V gene is TRBV27, the J gene TRBJ1-6; D not certain. Germline lookup yields CDR1 MNHEY and CDR2 SMNVEV (reference sequence). With 7 bases removed from V and 8 bases from J, the gap between germline ends came to 12 bases. The CDR3 is 13 amino acids. Here the CDR3 reads CASKSRLDSPLHF. The CDR3, as DNA: TGTGCCAGCAAGTCACGGCTAGATTCACCCCTCCACTTT.

This sequence joins TRBV6-6 and TRBJ1-1; no reliable D call. The V and J ends lost 5 bases and 3 bases respectively, with 22 bases between them. Germline loops: CDR1 MNHNY, CDR2 SVGAGI (reference sequence). The CDR3 is 17 residues long. CDR3 nucleotides: TGTGCCAGCAGTCCCGACGACCCCAAAGGACTTTACACTGAAGCTTTCTTT. Protein product: CASSPDDPKGLYTEAFF.

This clone was recorded only once. The chain carries TRBV12-5 and TRBJ1-2, with 7 nucleotides matching TRBD1. The CDR3 has 16 amino acids. Germline trimming cut 6 bases from V and 6 bases from J; bases unmatched to any gene: 16. Germline values: CDR1 LGHNT, CDR2 FRNRAP. The DNA for the CDR3 is TGTGCTAGTGGCGAACCCCGGGAAGGGGGCAGGAATGGCTACACCTTC. Its protein is CASGEPREGGRNGYTF.

V is TRBV5-6 and J is TRBJ2-1, with TRBD1 as a possible D gene (6 bases). The germline CDR1 and CDR2 sequences are SGHDT and YYEEEE. V lost 0 bases, J lost 2 bases, and 9 bases lay in between. CDR3 length equals 15 residues. The CDR3, as DNA: TGTGCCAGCAGCTTGGGGGCAGGGGCCTACAATGAGCAGTTCTTC. Its translation is CASSLGAGAYNEQFF.

The chain carries TRBV18 and TRBJ1-2, with 7 bases lining up with TRBD1. J gave up 6 bases and V 6 bases, and 13 bases lay outside the gene matches. From germline, CDR1 is KGHSH and CDR2 LQKENI. The CDR3 length is 15 residues. The CDR3 here is CASSRDSFAPDGYTF. In nucleotides, the CDR3 is TGTGCCAGCTCGCGGGACAGCTTTGCACCTGATGGCTACACCTTC.

In this sample, this clone turned up once. The V call is TRBV7-6, the J call TRBJ2-7, with 7 bases fitting TRBD1. This CDR3 region has 13 residues. Germline-derived CDR1 and CDR2 are SGHVS and FNYEAQ. The trim removed 4 bases at V and 1 base at J, leaving 1 base unmatched. The CDR3 region has the DNA TGTGCCAGCAGCTCGGGACAGTCCTACGAGCAGTACTTC. Translating it yields CASSSGQSYEQYF.